This T cell receptor (beta chain) was identified during a study of blood T cell repertoires in COVID-19. Study details: Researchers got acute and convalescent COVID-19 samples from the United States, Italy and Spain. The analysed material was cDNA or gDNA that came from T cells, B-cell-depleted T cells, or PBMCs.

Patients at the Seattle site were enrolled during active infection and followed longitudinally. Per the study methods: Nucleated cell counts were estimated from reference gene primer amplification. This table comes from immunoSEQ multiplex PCR, and its TCRdb copy is limited to in-frame clones, with some not included. V, J and clone size are taken as reported in that table, and D and trimming were inferred from the DNA itself. Of 400,000 to 450,000 clones listed, 70% to 90% are singletons. The germline V and J ends were trimmed by 6 bases and 2 bases, with 14 bases remaining between them. Germline V CDR1 and CDR2: MNHEY, SVGAGI. The CDR3 is 15 residues long. This clone has just one count.

Material: peripheral blood. The receptor comes from a man aged 18 to 35 with COVID-19, enrolled during active disease. V gene TRBV6-5 combines with J gene TRBJ1-3; D call uncertain. The CDR3: CASSQDYRTGNTIYF. The CDR3 coding sequence is TGTGCCAGCAGCCAGGATTACCGGACTGGAAACACCATATATTTT.